The text below deals with one T cell receptor beta chain. Its antigen is currently not known. No quality values exist for individual bases; no much larger clone is one base distant. CDR1 and CDR2 are read off the germline V gene as SQVTM and ANQGSEA. At the junction V is shortened by 3 bases and J by 6 bases; bases outside the gene matches: 8. Including cysteine and phenylalanine, the CDR3 has 14 amino acids. The CDR3 DNA has 42 bases and is translated from base 1. Each donor gave one peripheral blood draw, about 110 mL on average, collected into heparinised tubes. Naive, central memory, regulatory and stem cell-like memory CD4+ T cells were sorted on a BD FACSAria II using a panel including CD45RO, CCR7, CD25, CD127, CD95 and CD27. All sorted populations exceeded 95% purity. PBMCs were isolated immediately by Lymphoprep density gradient centrifugation and stained directly without culture. So that batch effects would be minimized, each experiment stained and sorted samples in pairs, pairing one healthy donor with one patient.

This sample is part of a study of beta chain features in type 1 diabetes (dated by TCRdb to 2016 to 2019). Context from the whole study: Patients and healthy donors did not differ in mean age, gender distribution, total cell number or subset yield. A total of some 110 million sorted cells were examined across all samples, and the number of cells per subset was strongly correlated with RNA yield. In the study, TCRB repertoires of sorted circulating CD4+ T cell subsets from recently diagnosed type 1 diabetes patients were compared with those of matched healthy donors. Regulatory and stem cell-like memory subsets were isolated from only 8 patients and roughly 8 healthy donors, whereas naive and central memory subsets came from all 30 or so donors. On the study overall, not on this receptor specifically: Naive, central memory and regulatory TCRB repertoires appeared to be more similar among patients than among healthy donors. Because cDNA rather than genomic DNA was sequenced, highly expressing activated cells could have been over-represented, although no difference in activation and CD3 levels was found between groups. A moderate but significant shortening of TCRB CDR3 length was observed in type 1 diabetes patients in all four CD4+ subsets. Patients with type 1 diabetes made fewer insertions and deleted more nucleotides at VDJ recombination sites, implying thymic rearrangement abnormalities. HLA sub-analyses involved small numbers of individuals, so any influence of HLA type on TCRB rearrangement remained unresolved. Shorter templates might be favored by PCR, yet because patient and control samples were amplified and corrected together, any such skew would affect both groups equally.

The High Capacity cDNA Reverse Transcription Kit was used to reverse transcribe all of the isolated RNA, meaning that expressed TCRB transcripts were what got sequenced. Deep immunoSEQ sequencing was performed on naive, central memory and regulatory T cell samples, with an average of roughly 3.5 million total reads per sample. After sorted cells were lysed in RLT buffer, RNA was extracted with DNase-treated RNeasy Micro or Mini kits, with the choice depending on cell number. To prevent cross-contamination, each cell subset was processed individually, whereas patient and healthy donor samples were processed jointly. TCRB sequences were amplified from cDNA with the immunoSEQ multiplex PCR, producing 87-bp fragments spanning the CDR3 region. The amplicons were sequenced using the Illumina HiSeq platform. Under the source paper's analysis protocol: PCR bias was computationally corrected using synthetic template baselines, reads within Hamming distance 2 were collapsed, and singletons that could not be merged were discarded. Reads were aligned to IMGT to assign V, D and J genes, CDR3 length, and insertions or deletions at six rearrangement sites. Within each subset, clonotype counts were normalized to the number of sorted cells before true diversity and Gini coefficients were calculated with the tcR R package. The overlap coefficient, calculated on TCRB nucleotide sequences, was used to measure repertoire sharing. This immuneACCESS table, as held by TCRdb, lists in-frame sequences with V and J called but not all clones. Of the missing ones, under half trace to an unresolved V gene in checked studies; the others have no known cause. That table gives V, J and clone size, and the DNA gave D and trimming. A total of about 140,000 clones appear in this sample, approximately 10% of them only once. 0.65% of the sample lies in the top ten.

The receptor was derived from a woman between 40 and 50 years old in good health. Sequenced sample: central memory CD4+ T cells from blood. The chain was built from TRBV29-1 and TRBJ1-2; 9 middle bases align to TRBD1. The DNA sequence is given as TGCAGCGTTGAGGGGACAGGGCGGGGCGATGGCTACACCTTC. It translates as CSVEGTGRGDGYTF. The variable domain in full, with residues beyond the CDR3 obtained from the reference TRBV29-1 and TRBJ1-2 genes, is SAVISQKPSRDICQRGTSLTIQCQVDSQVTMMFWYRQQPGQSLTLIATANQGSEATYESGFVIDKFPISRPNLTFSTLTVSNMSPEDSSIYLCSVEGTGRGDGYTFGSGTRLTVV.